Each of the 14 T cell receptor beta chains below was sequenced from the same sample in a study of graft-versus-host responses after intestinal transplantation. Sequenced by immunoSEQ multiplex PCR; TCRdb stores in-frame clones only, minus some. The table records fewer than 120,000 clones, just under 95% of them present only once. These receptors lack a known antigen. Sequenced material: unstimulated CD8+ T cells sorted from spleen or lymph node cells, taken before intestinal transplant. These TCRs come from a human donor who received an intestinal transplant.

This chain connects TRBV5-1 to TRBJ2-3, with D maybe TRBD2 (5 bases). With 4 bases removed from V and 6 bases from J, the gap between germline ends came to 24 bases. The germline CDR1 and CDR2 sequences are SGHRS and YFSETQ. The CDR3 is 17 residues long. CDR3 loop: CASSGSQESPRRDTQYF. The CDR3 DNA is TGCGCCAGCAGCGGCAGCCAAGAGAGCCCGAGGAGGGATACGCAGTATTTT.

The gene calls are TRBV27 and TRBJ2-7, with D unclear. Looked up from germline, CDR1 is MNHEY and CDR2 is SMNVEV (reference sequence). Trimming cost V 3 bases and J 3 bases, with 9 bases left between them. The CDR3 is 13 amino acids. CDR3: CASSFSEYYEQYF. In nucleotides, the CDR3 is TGTGCCAGCAGTTTCTCTGAATACTACGAGCAGTACTTC.

This clone occurred once. The chain joins TRBV29-1 to TRBJ1-2, with 7 bases matching TRBD1. The CDR3 covers 15 residues. CDR1 and CDR2 (germline): SQVTM, ANQGSEA. V shed 7 bases, J shed 7 bases, and the junction held 18 bases outside the gene matches. CDR3 in amino acids: CSAGGPGQLRAGYTF. Here the CDR3 DNA reads TGCAGCGCCGGAGGGCCGGGACAGTTAAGGGCTGGCTACACCTTC.

V usage is TRBV18 and J usage is TRBJ2-1; possible D gene TRBD2, 6 bases. With 0 bases removed from V and 4 bases from J, the gap between germline ends came to 13 bases. This CDR3 is built from 16 residues. The germline V gene has CDR1 KGHSH and CDR2 LQKENI. The CDR3 bases are TGTGCCAGCTCACCACCGGGAGGCCGGGGTTACAATGAGCAGTTCTTC. It is translated as CASSPPGGRGYNEQFF.

The gene calls are TRBV30 and TRBJ1-4; the D gene is possibly TRBD1 (6 bases). The CDR3 spans 15 residues. CDR1 and CDR2 from the germline V gene are GTSNPN and SVGIG (reference sequence). The V gene lost 5 bases and the J gene lost 1 base, with 14 bases spanning the gap. For the CDR3, the DNA is TGTGCCTGGGAGCAGGGGCGCGTAACTAATGAAAAACTGTTTTTT. This codes for CAWEQGRVTNEKLFF.

This clone was seen just once. This chain uses TRBV5-6 with TRBJ1-2; 7 nucleotides line up with TRBD1. There are 15 residues in the CDR3. CDR1 SGHDT and CDR2 YYEEEE come from the germline V gene. V was pared by 4 bases and J by 3 bases, with 9 bases of the junction left unmatched. The DNA of the CDR3 is TGTGCCAGCAGCCTCTCCCGGACAGGATACTATGGCTACACCTTC. Translation: CASSLSRTGYYGYTF.

This clone was seen a single time. J is TRBJ2-7 and V is TRBV28; 7 positions agree with TRBD1. The J segment lost 0 bases and the V segment lost 5 bases, leaving 10 bases of the junction unmatched. Germline V gene data show CDR1 as MDHEN and CDR2 as SYDVKM. CDR3 size: 16 residues. The CDR3 sequence is CASSKYRGASSYEQYF. Here the CDR3 DNA reads TGTGCCAGCAGTAAATACAGGGGTGCAAGCTCCTACGAGCAGTACTTC.

J is TRBJ2-1 and V is TRBV2; TRBD1 matches 8 bases. The CDR3 covers 15 residues. V lost 1 base to trimming and J lost 6 bases; unmatched junction nucleotides: 5. In germline, CDR1 is SNHLY, CDR2 FYNNEI. The CDR3 region is CASSEGQGALNEQFF. The CDR3 DNA reads as TGTGCCAGCAGTGAAGGGCAGGGGGCGCTCAATGAGCAGTTCTTC. The variable domain in full, with the rest retrieved from reference TRBV2 and TRBJ2-1, is EPEVTQTPSHQVTQMGQEVILRCVPISNHLYFYWYRQILGQKVEFLVSFYNNEISEKSEIFDDQFSVERPDGSNFTLKIRSTKLEDSAMYFCASSEGQGALNEQFFGPGTRLTVL.

This clone has a single count. The CDR3 loop is CASSFLPSGNTGELFF. CDR3 coding DNA: TGTGCCAGCAGTTTTTTGCCTAGCGGGAACACCGGGGAGCTGTTTTTT. The V call is TRBV28, the J call TRBJ2-2; 7 bases agree with TRBD2. The germline V gene has CDR1 MDHEN and CDR2 SYDVKM. V trimming: 3 bases; J trimming: 1 base; junction bases outside the gene matches: 5. This CDR3 has 16 amino acids.

The chain has TRBV28 and TRBJ1-3, with D hard to call. Trimming took off 2 bases at V and 7 bases at J, with 6 bases between the two ends. Germline CDR1 and CDR2: MDHEN and SYDVKM. The CDR3 has 12 amino acids. This CDR3 reads CASSLTGNTIYF. The CDR3 DNA follows: TGTGCCAGCAGTTTAACGGGGAACACCATATATTTT.

In nucleotides, the CDR3 is TGTGCCAGCAGCTTGAGGGCTGCGCCCGTGTTGTCCACTGAAGCTTTCTTT. It codes for CASSLRAAPVLSTEAFF. J is TRBJ1-1 and V is TRBV7-2; D is unclear. The CDR3 totals 17 residues. The ends were cut back, 3 bases at V and 4 bases at J, with 21 bases in the middle. From germline, CDR1 is SGHTA and CDR2 FQGNSA.

V and J are TRBV7-9 and TRBJ2-3, with 11 nucleotides matching TRBD2. After removal of 4 bases from V and 0 bases from J, the junction contained 9 bases not matched to a gene. The V gene's germline CDR1 is SEHNR and CDR2 FQNEAQ (reference sequence). The CDR3 length is 18 residues. The CDR3 protein is CASSSGLAEGTSTDTQYF. CDR3 in DNA: TGTGCCAGCAGCTCGGGACTAGCGGAAGGAACGAGCACAGATACGCAGTATTTT.

This clone was counted once. V gene TRBV19 combines with J gene TRBJ2-7, with TRBD2 as a possible D gene (5 bases). Germline V gene data show CDR1 as LNHDA and CDR2 as SQIVND (reference sequence). The V gene lost 3 bases and the J gene lost 1 base, with 13 bases spanning the gap. CDR3 size: 15 residues. CDR3 region: CASSIDDGNSYEQYF. The CDR3 DNA follows: TGTGCCAGTAGTATCGACGACGGGAATTCCTACGAGCAGTACTTC.

The chain combines TRBV15 with TRBJ1-5; TRBD1 matches at 7 bases. This CDR3 has 15 residues. J gave up 2 bases and V 0 bases, and 1 base lay outside the gene matches. CDR1 and CDR2 from the germline V gene are LNHNV and YYDKDF (reference sequence). The CDR3 nucleotides read TGTGCCACCAGCAGAGAGGACAGGCGCAATCAGCCCCAGCATTTT. Amino acid sequence: CATSREDRRNQPQHF.